This T cell receptor beta chain was retrieved from a study of long-term antiretroviral therapy in people with HIV. Survey-level resolution applied to immunoSEQ assay v3.0. Clones were sequenced by immunoSEQ multiplex PCR, and TCRdb holds only the in-frame ones, with some missing. The sample yields 20,000 to 25,000 clones, around 81% seen once. Source: unsorted PBMCs, taken 1.6 years after starting antiretroviral therapy. The receptor was isolated from a man in his forties with HIV.

The CDR3 sequence: CASSLDRALNEKLFF. Written as DNA, the CDR3 is TGTGCCAGCAGCTTAGACAGGGCCCTAAATGAAAAACTGTTTTTT. This rearrangement joins TRBV7-9 to TRBJ1-4; tentatively, D is TRBD1 (6 bases). Trimming removed 1 base at V and 5 bases at J, with 11 bases between. CDR3 size: 15 residues. The germline V gene encodes CDR1 SEHNR and CDR2 FQNEAQ (reference sequence).